What follows is one TCR beta chain and its context. The data originate from a study of shared clonotypes between healthy human individuals. Study at large: Participating donors consisted of a couple of women and a few men aged 18 to 49.

Replicate sorted-subset PCRs were loaded with roughly 200 ng DNA, 31,000 or so T cell genomes. Only in-frame clones appear in the TCRdb table, and some are missing; sequencing was by immunoSEQ multiplex PCR. The data contain about 2 million clones, 95% of them singletons. The TCR originated in a man aged 18 to 29 in good health. Sequencing used naive CD4+ T cells sorted from blood. Subset in this sample: CD45RA+ positively selected.

In DNA form, the CDR3 reads TGTGCCAGCAGGGGATGGAGCGGGGGAGTTCAAGAGACCCAGTACTTC. Translation: CASRGWSGGVQETQYF. V and J are TRBV27 and TRBJ2-5; the match to TRBD2 covers 8 bases. This CDR3 is 16 amino acids long. CDR1 is MNHEY, CDR2 SMNVEV, per germline (reference sequence). After removal of 6 bases from V and 2 bases from J, the junction contained 11 bases not matched to a gene.